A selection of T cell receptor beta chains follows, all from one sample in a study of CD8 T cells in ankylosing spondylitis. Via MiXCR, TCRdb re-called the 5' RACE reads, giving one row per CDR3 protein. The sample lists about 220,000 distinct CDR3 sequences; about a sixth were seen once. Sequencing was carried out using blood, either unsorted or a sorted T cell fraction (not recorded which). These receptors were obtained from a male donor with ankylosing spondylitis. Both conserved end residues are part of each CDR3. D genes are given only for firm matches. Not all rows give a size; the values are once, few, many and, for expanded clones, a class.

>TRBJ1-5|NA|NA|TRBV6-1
CASSSTGDRWGGQPQHF
TGTGCCAGCTCTTCCACCGGGGACCGATGGGGGGGTCAGCCCCAGCATTTT
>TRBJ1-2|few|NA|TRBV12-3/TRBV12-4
CASRDSIGYGYTF
TGTGCCAGCAGGGACAGCATCGGCTATGGCTACACCTTC
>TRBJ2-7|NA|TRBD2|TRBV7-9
CASSLEAAGSFYEQYF
TGTGCCAGCAGCTTAGAGGCAGCGGGGTCCTTCTACGAGCAGTACTTC
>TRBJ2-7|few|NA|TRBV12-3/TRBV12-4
CASSKGGDYEQYF
TGTGCCAGCAGTAAGGGGGGGGACTACGAGCAGTACTTC
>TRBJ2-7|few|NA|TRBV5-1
CASSMAGSTYEQYF
TGCGCCAGCAGTATGGCAGGTAGCACCTACGAGCAGTACTTC
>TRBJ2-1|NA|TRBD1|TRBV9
CASSEGAGYEQFF
TGTGCCAGCAGCGAGGGGGCGGGCTATGAGCAGTTCTTC
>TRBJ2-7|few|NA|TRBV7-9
CASSPGGGTLLSRF
TGTGCCAGCAGCCCCGGAGGGGGGACCCTTTTGTCTCGTTTC
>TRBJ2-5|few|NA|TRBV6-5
CASSYSEAGVETQYF
TGTGCCAGCAGTTACTCGGAGGCGGGTGTGGAGACCCAGTACTTC
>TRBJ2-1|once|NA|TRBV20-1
CSATAYGSSADLYNEQFF
TGCAGTGCTACGGCTTACGGGTCCAGCGCAGACCTATACAATGAGCAGTTCTTC
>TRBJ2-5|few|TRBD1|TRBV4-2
CASSPITGGQETQYF
TGTGCCAGCAGCCCGATAACAGGGGGCCAAGAGACCCAGTACTTC